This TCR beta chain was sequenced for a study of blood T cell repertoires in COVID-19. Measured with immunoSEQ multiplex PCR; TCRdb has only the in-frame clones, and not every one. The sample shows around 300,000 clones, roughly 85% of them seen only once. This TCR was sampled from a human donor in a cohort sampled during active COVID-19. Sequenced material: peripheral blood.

The CDR3 loop is CASSLDSRGIGNTIYF. CDR3 sequence (DNA): TGTGCCAGCAGCTTAGATTCCAGGGGAATTGGAAACACCATATATTTT. V is TRBV7-9 and J is TRBJ1-3; tentative D call: TRBD1 (6 bases). The CDR3 is 16 residues long. Germline V lookup: CDR1 SEHNR, CDR2 FQNEAQ (reference sequence). Trimming removed 1 base from V and 3 bases from J, with 13 bases in between. The variable domain in full, completed from reference TRBV7-9 and TRBJ1-3, reads DTGVSQNPRHKITKRGQNVTFRCDPISEHNRLYWYRQTLGQGPEFLTYFQNEAQLEKSRLLSDRFSAERPKGSFSTLEIQRTEQGDSAMYLCASSLDSRGIGNTIYFGEGSWLTVV.